A selection of T cell receptor beta chains follows, all from one sample in a study of shared clonotypes between healthy human individuals. Produced via immunoSEQ multiplex PCR; TCRdb's table is partial and in-frame only. The repertoire holds about 980,000 clones, with 70% to 85% as singletons. The material sequenced was memory CD4+ T cells sorted from blood. The receptors come from a man younger than 30 in good health. The CDR3 runs from the conserved cysteine through the conserved F or W. Fields, in order: J gene, clone size, V gene, D gene, CDR3 DNA, CDR3 protein. D genes are given only for firm matches. Only part of the rows carry a size: once, few, many, or a class if the clone is expanded.

>TRBJ2-1|.|TRBV5-6|.
TGTGCCAGCAGCTTGGGTCTAAGCGGAAGTACCACCAATGAGCAGTTCTTC
CASSLGLSGSTTNEQFF
>TRBJ2-1|.|TRBV2|TRBD2
TGTGCCAGCAGTGTGCTAGCGGGAGGTAGGGATGAGCAGTTCTTC
CASSVLAGGRDEQFF
>TRBJ2-5|.|TRBV5-1|TRBD1
TGCGCCAGCAGCCCGGGACAGCTCCAAGAGACCCAGTACTTC
CASSPGQLQETQYF
>TRBJ1-1|.|TRBV7-8|.
TGTGCCAGCAGCCTCAGCAACCGATGGGGCACTGAAGCTTTCTTT
CASSLSNRWGTEAFF
>TRBJ2-3|.|TRBV7-2|.
TGTGCCAGCAACTCCTACACAGATACGCAGTATTTT
CASNSYTDTQYF
>TRBJ2-3|.|TRBV5-1|TRBD2
TGCGCCAGCAGCTTGGGGCTAGCGGGAGGCACAGATACGCAGTATTTT
CASSLGLAGGTDTQYF
>TRBJ2-3|.|TRBV28|.
TGTGCCAGCACTTTTGGCACAGATACGCAGTATTTT
CASTFGTDTQYF
>TRBJ2-6|.|TRBV6-1|.
TGTGCCAGCACGCTTAATGACAACGTCCTGACTTTC
CASTLNDNVLTF
>TRBJ2-2|.|TRBV4-1|TRBD2
TGCGCCAGCAGCCAGACAGGGACTAGCGGGTTGAACACCGGGGAGCTGTTTTTT
CASSQTGTSGLNTGELFF
>TRBJ2-5|once|TRBV18|TRBD2
TGTGCCAGCTCACCCTGGACTAGCGGGAGAGAGACCCAGTACTTC
CASSPWTSGRETQYF
>TRBJ2-5|.|TRBV5-1|.
TGCGCCAGCAGACCACTGACAGGCCAAGAGTCCCAGTACTTC
CASRPLTGQESQYF
>TRBJ1-4|.|TRBV28|.
TGTGCCACCTCGCCGTCTGCAACTAATGAAAAACTGTTTTTT
CATSPSATNEKLFF
>TRBJ2-3|.|TRBV15|TRBD1
TGTGCCACCAGCAGAGGGGACAGGGACCCAGATACGCAGTATTTT
CATSRGDRDPDTQYF
>TRBJ2-2|.|TRBV5-1|TRBD1
TGCGCCAGCAGCCAGACTCTGACAGGGGGCAACCTCAACGGGGAGCTGTTTTTT
CASSQTLTGGNLNGELFF
>TRBJ1-2|.|TRBV5-4|TRBD1
TGTGCCAGCAGCTTGGATGGACAGGGCATCACCCCCTATGGCTACACCTTC
CASSLDGQGITPYGYTF
>TRBJ2-2|.|TRBV2|TRBD2
TGTGCCAGCGCTTGGCTAGCGGGCACCGGGGAGCTGTTTTTT
CASAWLAGTGELFF
>TRBJ1-6|.|TRBV5-1|TRBD1
TGCGCCAGCAGCTTGGGGGACAGAAATTCACCCCTCCACTTT
CASSLGDRNSPLHF
>TRBJ1-6|.|TRBV30|TRBD1
TGTGCCTGGAGTGATCGACAGGGCTATAATTCACCCCTCCACTTT
CAWSDRQGYNSPLHF
>TRBJ1-1|.|TRBV6-5|.
TGTGCCAGCAGTTCCGGGACCCTCATTTTTAACACTGAAGCTTTCTTT
CASSSGTLIFNTEAFF
>TRBJ2-3|.|TRBV5-6|.
TGTGCCAGCAGCTTGGTGTCGCGGAAAAGCACAGATACGCAGTATTTT
CASSLVSRKSTDTQYF
>TRBJ2-7|many|TRBV28|.
TGTGCCAGCAGTTTACGGACCTACGAGCAGTACTTC
CASSLRTYEQYF
>TRBJ1-2|.|TRBV28|TRBD1
TGTGCCAGCAGTTCTGACAGGGAGGATGGCTACACCTTC
CASSSDREDGYTF
>TRBJ2-1|.|TRBV5-1|.
TGCGCCAGCAGCCCAGGGGTAGCTTTCAGTGAGCAGTTCTTC
CASSPGVAFSEQFF
>TRBJ2-5|few|TRBV2|.
TGTGCCAGCGGAACGGTTGAACAAGAGACCCAGTACTTC
CASGTVEQETQYF
>TRBJ2-1|.|TRBV10-3|.
TGTGCCATCAGTGACCAACGCTCCTACAATGAGCAGTTCTTC
CAISDQRSYNEQFF
>TRBJ2-5|.|TRBV18|.
TGTGCCAGCTCACCTGAATCGGGGAAGACCCAGTACTTC
CASSPESGKTQYF
>TRBJ2-2|.|TRBV4-3|.
TGCGCCAGCAGCCAAGAAATGGGACTGGCCACCGGGGAGCTGTTTTTT
CASSQEMGLATGELFF
>TRBJ1-6|once|TRBV2|.
TGTGCCAGCAGTGAAAGGCAGGGAGGTTATTCACCCCTCCACTTT
CASSERQGGYSPLHF
>TRBJ2-7|.|TRBV18|TRBD2
TGTGCCAGCTCAGACAGGACTAGCGGTTACGAGCAGTACTTC
CASSDRTSGYEQYF
>TRBJ2-5|.|TRBV10-3|TRBD1
TGTGCCACTTGGAGGACAGGGGCTTCAGGAGAGACCCAGTACTTC
CATWRTGASGETQYF
>TRBJ1-2|.|TRBV28|TRBD1
TGTGCCAGCAGGATAAACAGGGGCTATGGCTACACCTTC
CASRINRGYGYTF
>TRBJ2-3|.|TRBV5-1|.
TGCGCCAGCAGCGACGGGCAAAGCACAGATACGCAGTATTTT
CASSDGQSTDTQYF
>TRBJ2-6|.|TRBV5-1|TRBD1
TGCGCCAGCAGCCAACAGGGGGCTGGGGCCAACGTCCTGACTTTC
CASSQQGAGANVLTF
>TRBJ1-1|few|TRBV9|.
TGTGCCAGCAGCGTAGCTACTTCGGGCACTGAAGCTTTCTTT
CASSVATSGTEAFF
>TRBJ2-2|.|TRBV11-3|.
TGTGCCAGCAGCTTATGGGCAGGGGCGAACACCGGGGAGCTGTTTTTT
CASSLWAGANTGELFF
>TRBJ1-1|once|TRBV19|.
TGTGCCAGTGGCCGAGGCCAAACCCCGAACACTGAAGCTTTCTTT
CASGRGQTPNTEAFF
>TRBJ2-1|many|TRBV5-1|.
TGCGCCAGCAGCTTGTTGTCGGGCACGGAGCCATACAATGAGCAGTTCTTC
CASSLLSGTEPYNEQFF
>TRBJ2-1|.|TRBV7-9|.
TGTGCCAGCAGCTTAGGGTCGGGGGGCCCCCAGTTCTTC
CASSLGSGGPQFF
>TRBJ2-7|.|TRBV5-5|.
TGTGCCAGCAGCCCCCAATGGGGGGCCACCTACGAGCAGTACTTC
CASSPQWGATYEQYF
>TRBJ2-7|once|TRBV18|.
TGTGCCAGCTCACCGTTAACGTGGGGTTACGAGCAGTACTTC
CASSPLTWGYEQYF
>TRBJ1-5|.|TRBV15|.
TGTGCCACCAGCAGAGGTGTCGGTAACAATCAGCCCCAGCATTTT
CATSRGVGNNQPQHF
>TRBJ2-7|.|TRBV5-1|TRBD1
TGCGCCAGCAGCGGCCGACAGGGGGAAGTGTACGAGCAGTACTTC
CASSGRQGEVYEQYF
>TRBJ1-2|few|TRBV5-6|TRBD1
TGTGCCAGCCGCCCGCCGGGACAGGGGTCGGGTGGCTACACCTTC
CASRPPGQGSGGYTF